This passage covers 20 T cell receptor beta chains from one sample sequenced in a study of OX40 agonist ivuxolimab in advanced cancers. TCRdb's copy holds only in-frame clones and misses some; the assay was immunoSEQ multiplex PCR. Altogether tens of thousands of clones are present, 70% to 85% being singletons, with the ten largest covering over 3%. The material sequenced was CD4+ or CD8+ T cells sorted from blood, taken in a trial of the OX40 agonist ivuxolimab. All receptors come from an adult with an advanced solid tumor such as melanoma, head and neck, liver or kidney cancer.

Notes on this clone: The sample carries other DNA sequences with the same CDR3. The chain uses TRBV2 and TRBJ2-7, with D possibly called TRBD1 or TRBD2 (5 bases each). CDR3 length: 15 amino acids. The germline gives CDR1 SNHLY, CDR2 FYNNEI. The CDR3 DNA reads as TGTGCTGGCCGGGACGTGGTTTTGGAACCCTACGAGCAGTACTTC. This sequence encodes CAGRDVVLEPYEQYF.

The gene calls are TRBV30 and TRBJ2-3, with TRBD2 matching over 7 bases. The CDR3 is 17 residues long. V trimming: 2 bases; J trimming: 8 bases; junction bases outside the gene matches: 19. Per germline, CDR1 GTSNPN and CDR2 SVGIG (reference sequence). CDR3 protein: CAWSKLTPGLSSLTQYF. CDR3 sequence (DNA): TGTGCCTGGAGTAAACTAACTCCGGGACTATCTAGCCTTACGCAGTATTTT.

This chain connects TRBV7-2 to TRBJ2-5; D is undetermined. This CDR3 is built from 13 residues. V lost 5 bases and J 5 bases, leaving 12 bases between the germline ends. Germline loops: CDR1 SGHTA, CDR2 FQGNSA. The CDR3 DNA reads TGTGCCAGCAGCCCCCTTCTGCCGGAGACCCAGTACTTC. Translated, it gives CASSPLLPETQYF.

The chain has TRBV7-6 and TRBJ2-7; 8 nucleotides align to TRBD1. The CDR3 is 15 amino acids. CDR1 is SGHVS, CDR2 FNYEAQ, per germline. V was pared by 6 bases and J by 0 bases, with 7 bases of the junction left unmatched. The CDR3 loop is CASSHGQGSSYEQYF. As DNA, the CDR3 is TGTGCCAGCAGTCACGGACAGGGAAGCTCCTACGAGCAGTACTTC. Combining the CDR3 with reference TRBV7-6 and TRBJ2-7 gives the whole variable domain GAGVSQSPRYKVTKRGQDVALRCDPISGHVSLYWYRQALGQGPEFLTYFNYEAQQDKSGLPNDRFSAERPEGSISTLTIQRTEQRDSAMYRCASSHGQGSSYEQYFGPGTRLTVT.

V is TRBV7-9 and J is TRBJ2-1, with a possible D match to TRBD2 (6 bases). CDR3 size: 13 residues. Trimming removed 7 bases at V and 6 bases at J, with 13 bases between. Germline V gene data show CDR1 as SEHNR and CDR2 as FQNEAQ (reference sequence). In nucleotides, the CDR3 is TGTGCCAGCAAGCTGGCGGGGCGCAATGAGCAGTTCTTC. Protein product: CASKLAGRNEQFF.

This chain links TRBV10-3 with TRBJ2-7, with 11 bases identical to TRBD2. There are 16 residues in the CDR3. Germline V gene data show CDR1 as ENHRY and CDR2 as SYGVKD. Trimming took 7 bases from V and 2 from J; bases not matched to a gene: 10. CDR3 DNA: TGTGCCATCACTCAAAGAGGGACTAGCGGCACCTACGAGCAGTACTTC. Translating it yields CAITQRGTSGTYEQYF.

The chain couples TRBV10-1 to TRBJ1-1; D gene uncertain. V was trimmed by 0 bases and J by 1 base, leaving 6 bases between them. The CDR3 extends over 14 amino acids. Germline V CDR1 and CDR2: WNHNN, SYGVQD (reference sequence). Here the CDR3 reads CASSESFGNTEAFF. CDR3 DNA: TGCGCCAGCAGTGAGTCGTTTGGGAACACTGAAGCTTTCTTT.

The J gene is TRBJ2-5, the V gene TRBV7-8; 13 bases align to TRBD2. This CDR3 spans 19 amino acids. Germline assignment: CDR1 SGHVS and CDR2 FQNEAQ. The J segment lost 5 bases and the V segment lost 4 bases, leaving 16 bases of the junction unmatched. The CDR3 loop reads CASSSSTWTSGSRGETQYF. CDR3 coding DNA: TGTGCCAGCAGCTCCTCAACTTGGACTAGCGGGAGTAGGGGGGAGACCCAGTACTTC.

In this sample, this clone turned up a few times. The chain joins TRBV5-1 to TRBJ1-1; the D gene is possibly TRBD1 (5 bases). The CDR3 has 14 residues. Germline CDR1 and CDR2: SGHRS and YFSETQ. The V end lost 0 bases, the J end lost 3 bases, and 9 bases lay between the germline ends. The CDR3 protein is CASSLEGFDTEAFF. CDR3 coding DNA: TGCGCCAGCAGCTTGGAGGGGTTTGACACTGAAGCTTTCTTT.

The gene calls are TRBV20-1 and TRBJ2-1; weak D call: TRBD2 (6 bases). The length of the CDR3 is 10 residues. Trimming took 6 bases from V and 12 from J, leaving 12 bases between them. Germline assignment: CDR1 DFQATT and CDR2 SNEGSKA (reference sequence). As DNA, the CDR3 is TGCAGTGCAGCACCGGGACTGCAGTTCTTC. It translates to CSAAPGLQFF.

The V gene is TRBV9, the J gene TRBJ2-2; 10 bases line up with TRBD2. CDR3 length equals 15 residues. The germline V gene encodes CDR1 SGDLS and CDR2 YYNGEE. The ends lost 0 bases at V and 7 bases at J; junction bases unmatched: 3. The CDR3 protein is CASSVALAGVGELFF. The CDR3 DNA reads TGTGCCAGCAGCGTAGCCCTAGCGGGAGTCGGGGAGCTGTTTTTT.

Here the CDR3 reads CASSLRIGDGYEQYF. CDR3 in DNA: TGTGCCAGCAGCTTACGAATAGGGGACGGCTACGAGCAGTACTTC. The V gene is TRBV11-2, the J gene TRBJ2-7, with D perhaps TRBD1 or TRBD2 (5 bases each). CDR3 length: 15 residues. Germline assignment: CDR1 SGHAT and CDR2 FQNNGV. Deletions cut 2 bases from V and 3 bases from J, with 14 bases between. Complete variable domain (other parts from reference TRBV11-2 and TRBJ2-7): EAGVAQSPRYKIIEKRQSVAFWCNPISGHATLYWYQQILGQGPKLLIQFQNNGVVDDSQLPKDRFSAERLKGVDSTLKIQPAKLEDSAVYLCASSLRIGDGYEQYFGPGTRLTVT.

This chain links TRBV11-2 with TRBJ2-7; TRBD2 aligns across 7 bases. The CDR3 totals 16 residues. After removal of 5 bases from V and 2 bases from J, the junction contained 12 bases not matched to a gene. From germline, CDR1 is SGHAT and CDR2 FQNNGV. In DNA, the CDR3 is TGTGCCAGCAGCGAATATATGCGGGAGAACCCCTACGAGCAGTACTTC. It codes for CASSEYMRENPYEQYF.

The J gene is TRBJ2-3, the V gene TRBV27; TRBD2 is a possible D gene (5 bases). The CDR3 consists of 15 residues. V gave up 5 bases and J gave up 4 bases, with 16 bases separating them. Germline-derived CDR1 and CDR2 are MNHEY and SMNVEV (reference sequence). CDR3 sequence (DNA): TGTGCCAGCAGTCCCTCCCCTATGAGGGCAGATACGCAGTATTTT. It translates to CASSPSPMRADTQYF.

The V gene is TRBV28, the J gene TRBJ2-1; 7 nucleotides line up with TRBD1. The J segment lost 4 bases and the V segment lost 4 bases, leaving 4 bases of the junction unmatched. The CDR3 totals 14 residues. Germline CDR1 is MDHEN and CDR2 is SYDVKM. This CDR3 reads CASSSGQTYNEQFF. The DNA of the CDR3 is TGTGCCAGCAGTTCGGGACAGACTTACAATGAGCAGTTCTTC. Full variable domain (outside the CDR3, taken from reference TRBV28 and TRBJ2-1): DVKVTQSSRYLVKRTGEKVFLECVQDMDHENMFWYRQDPGLGLRLIYFSYDVKMKEKGDIPEGYSVSREKKERFSLILESASTNQTSMYLCASSSGQTYNEQFFGPGTRLTVL.

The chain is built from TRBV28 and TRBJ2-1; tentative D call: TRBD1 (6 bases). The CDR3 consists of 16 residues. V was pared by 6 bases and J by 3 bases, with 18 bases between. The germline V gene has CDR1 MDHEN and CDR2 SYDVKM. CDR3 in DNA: TGTGCCAGCAGACAGAGGAACAGGGCCCTCTACAATGAGCAGTTCTTC. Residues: CASRQRNRALYNEQFF.

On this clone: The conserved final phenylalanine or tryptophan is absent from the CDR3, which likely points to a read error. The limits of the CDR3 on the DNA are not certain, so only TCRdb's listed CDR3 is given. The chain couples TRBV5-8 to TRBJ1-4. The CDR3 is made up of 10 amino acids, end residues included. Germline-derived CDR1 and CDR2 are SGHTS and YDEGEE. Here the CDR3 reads CASSLLTAAV.

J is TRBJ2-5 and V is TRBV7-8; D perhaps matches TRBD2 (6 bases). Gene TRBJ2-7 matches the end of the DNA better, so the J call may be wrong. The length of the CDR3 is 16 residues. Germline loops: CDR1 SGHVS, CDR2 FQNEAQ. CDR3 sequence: CASSYGSGLPPDEQYF. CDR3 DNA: TGTGCCAGCAGCTACGGATCGGGACTCCCACCCGACGAGCAGTACTTC.

The CDR3 DNA reads TGTGCCGTCAACCAGGGTGTCTATGGCTACACCTTC. Residues: CAVNQGVYGYTF. V is TRBV10-3 and J is TRBJ1-2, with a possible D match to TRBD1 (5 bases). There are 12 residues in the CDR3. Germline V lookup: CDR1 ENHRY, CDR2 SYGVKD. Trimming removed 11 bases at V and 4 bases at J, with 14 bases between.

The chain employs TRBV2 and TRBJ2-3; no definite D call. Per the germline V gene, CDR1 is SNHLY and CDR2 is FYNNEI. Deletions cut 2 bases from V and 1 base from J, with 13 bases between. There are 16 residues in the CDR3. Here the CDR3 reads CASSELPGLGTDTQYF. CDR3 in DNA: TGTGCCAGCAGTGAATTGCCGGGTCTGGGCACAGATACGCAGTATTTT.